A selection of T cell receptor beta chains follows, all from one sample in a study of T cell repertoires in cytomegalovirus infection. A single record per CDR3 protein comes from TCRdb applying MiXCR to the reads. This table has around 740,000 distinct CDR3 sequences, 35% appearing once. Material for sequencing was PBMCs. These receptors were collected from a human donor in good health (CMV status not recorded). Some clones in this sample may be carry-over from other donors' samples. Both conserved end residues are part of each CDR3. D genes are given only for firm matches. Not every row has a clone size; where given, it reads once, few, many or a size class.

CDR3nt: TGTGCCAGCAGTTTGGTGCAGGGGGCGAGTGGTGGCTACACCTTC
CDR3aa: CASSLVQGASGGYTF
v_gene: TRBV6-2/TRBV6-3
j_gene: TRBJ1-2
d_gene: TRBD1
abundance: few

CDR3nt: TGTGCCAGCAGTTCGGATTTGTTTAACTATGGCTACACCTTC
CDR3aa: CASSSDLFNYGYTF
v_gene: TRBV12-3/TRBV12-4
j_gene: TRBJ1-2
d_gene: NA
abundance: NA

CDR3nt: TGTGCCAGCAGTTTCCTTACTAGCAGCTCCTACAATGAGCAGTTCTTC
CDR3aa: CASSFLTSSSYNEQFF
v_gene: TRBV27
j_gene: TRBJ2-1
d_gene: NA
abundance: few

CDR3nt: TGTGCCAGCAGTTCACCTAGGTTAGGGATCAATTCACCCCTCCACTTT
CDR3aa: CASSSPRLGINSPLHF
v_gene: TRBV28
j_gene: TRBJ1-6
d_gene: NA
abundance: few

CDR3nt: TGTGCCAGCAGCTTAGGAAGCGGGAGGAACACAGATACGCAGTATTTT
CDR3aa: CASSLGSGRNTDTQYF
v_gene: TRBV7-2
j_gene: TRBJ2-3
d_gene: TRBD2
abundance: NA

CDR3nt: TGTGCCAGCAGTGAAGCCCAGGGTCCGAATCAGCCCCAGCATTTT
CDR3aa: CASSEAQGPNQPQHF
v_gene: TRBV6-1
j_gene: TRBJ1-5
d_gene: NA
abundance: NA

CDR3nt: TGCAGTGGTGTCCCTAGCGGGAGGAACCAAGAGACCCAGTACTTC
CDR3aa: CSGVPSGRNQETQYF
v_gene: TRBV20-1
j_gene: TRBJ2-5
d_gene: TRBD2
abundance: NA

CDR3nt: TGTGCCACCAGCAGAGATCGGCAGACAGGCAACAATGAGCAGTTCTTC
CDR3aa: CATSRDRQTGNNEQFF
v_gene: TRBV15
j_gene: TRBJ2-1
d_gene: NA
abundance: NA

CDR3nt: TGTGCCAGCAGCTTACCTGGACTAGCAGGTTCGGCAGATACGCAGTATTTT
CDR3aa: CASSLPGLAGSADTQYF
v_gene: TRBV7-2
j_gene: TRBJ2-3
d_gene: TRBD2
abundance: NA

CDR3nt: TGCGCCAGCAGCTTGGACAGGGGAGGGGGTACTGAAGCTTTCTTT
CDR3aa: CASSLDRGGGTEAFF
v_gene: TRBV5-1
j_gene: TRBJ1-1
d_gene: TRBD1
abundance: NA

CDR3nt: TGCGCCAGCAGCCAAGTTTGGCAGGGGTTTTCCATGAACACTGAAGCTTTCTTT
CDR3aa: CASSQVWQGFSMNTEAFF
v_gene: TRBV4-1
j_gene: TRBJ1-1
d_gene: NA
abundance: few

CDR3nt: TGTGCCAGCAGCCTCATAGGGGGACTAGCGGCCTACGAGCAGTACTTC
CDR3aa: CASSLIGGLAAYEQYF
v_gene: TRBV12-3/TRBV12-4
j_gene: TRBJ2-7
d_gene: TRBD2
abundance: NA

CDR3nt: TGCAGTGCTAGAACTAGTGGGAGAAAGACCCAGTACTTC
CDR3aa: CSARTSGRKTQYF
v_gene: TRBV20-1
j_gene: TRBJ2-5
d_gene: NA
abundance: NA

CDR3nt: TGTGCCAGCAGCGAACCCTTAGCGGGAGTTGGCACCGGGGAGCTGTTTTTT
CDR3aa: CASSEPLAGVGTGELFF
v_gene: TRBV5-3
j_gene: TRBJ2-2
d_gene: TRBD2
abundance: NA

CDR3nt: TGTGCCAGCTCGGGGGAGACTAACTATGGCTACACCTTC
CDR3aa: CASSGETNYGYTF
v_gene: TRBV18
j_gene: TRBJ1-2
d_gene: NA
abundance: once

CDR3nt: TGTGCCAGCAGTTGGGCGGGCACTGAAGCTTTCTTT
CDR3aa: CASSWAGTEAFF
v_gene: TRBV12-3/TRBV12-4
j_gene: TRBJ1-1
d_gene: NA
abundance: NA

CDR3nt: TGTGCCAGCAGTAAGGGACTTCGGCATGGAAACACCATATATTTT
CDR3aa: CASSKGLRHGNTIYF
v_gene: TRBV6-2/TRBV6-3
j_gene: TRBJ1-3
d_gene: NA
abundance: many

CDR3nt: TGTGCCAGCAGTTTATGGTCCGGGGCCGCCGAGGGTGAAAAACTGTTTTTT
CDR3aa: CASSLWSGAAEGEKLFF
v_gene: TRBV28
j_gene: TRBJ1-4
d_gene: NA
abundance: NA

CDR3nt: TGTGCCAGCAGTGATATCCTTAACCTAGCCAAAAACATTCAGTACTTC
CDR3aa: CASSDILNLAKNIQYF
v_gene: TRBV6-6
j_gene: TRBJ2-4
d_gene: NA
abundance: NA

CDR3nt: TGTGCCAGCAGCTACCCGGGTAGCGGGAGTCGGGATGAGCAGTTCTTC
CDR3aa: CASSYPGSGSRDEQFF
v_gene: TRBV7-9
j_gene: TRBJ2-1
d_gene: TRBD2
abundance: few

CDR3nt: TGTGCCAGCAGTGGGATCCTAGGCGGGGAGCTGTTTTTT
CDR3aa: CASSGILGGELFF
v_gene: TRBV28
j_gene: TRBJ2-2
d_gene: NA
abundance: NA

CDR3nt: TGTGCCAGCAGCCCTCCCTGGGGGAGGTTCGGAAAACTGTTTTTT
CDR3aa: CASSPPWGRFGKLFF
v_gene: TRBV28
j_gene: TRBJ1-4
d_gene: NA
abundance: NA

CDR3nt: TGTGCCAGCAGCGCAGTAGCGGCGGGGGGGTATTACACCGGGGAGCTGTTTTTT
CDR3aa: CASSAVAAGGYYTGELFF
v_gene: TRBV7-8
j_gene: TRBJ2-2
d_gene: TRBD2
abundance: many

CDR3nt: TGTGCCGGACAGGGAGGGATTTTAAACTATGGCTACACCTTC
CDR3aa: CAGQGGILNYGYTF
v_gene: TRBV28
j_gene: TRBJ1-2
d_gene: TRBD1
abundance: few

CDR3nt: TGTGCCACCAGTGATTTGGAAGCGCCTCCGGGCACCGGGGAGCTGTTTTTT
CDR3aa: CATSDLEAPPGTGELFF
v_gene: TRBV24-1
j_gene: TRBJ2-2
d_gene: NA
abundance: NA

CDR3nt: TGTGCCAGCAGGGGGACAGGGAGAGGCTCCTACGAGCAGTACTTC
CDR3aa: CASRGTGRGSYEQYF
v_gene: TRBV6-5
j_gene: TRBJ2-7
d_gene: TRBD1
abundance: NA

CDR3nt: TGTGCCAGTAGTACCCCGAGTGTCGCAGATACGCAGTATTTT
CDR3aa: CASSTPSVADTQYF
v_gene: TRBV19
j_gene: TRBJ2-3
d_gene: NA
abundance: few

CDR3nt: TGTGCCAGCAGTTACTCGAGGACAGGGAGTCGCTACGAGCAGTACTTC
CDR3aa: CASSYSRTGSRYEQYF
v_gene: TRBV6-2/TRBV6-3
j_gene: TRBJ2-7
d_gene: TRBD1
abundance: NA

CDR3nt: TGTGCCAGCAGTTTACCCCGGAGCAATGAGCAGTTCTTC
CDR3aa: CASSLPRSNEQFF
v_gene: TRBV27
j_gene: TRBJ2-1
d_gene: NA
abundance: NA

CDR3nt: TGTGCCAGCAGTGAAGATCTAGCCAAAAACATTCAGTACTTC
CDR3aa: CASSEDLAKNIQYF
v_gene: TRBV2
j_gene: TRBJ2-4
d_gene: NA
abundance: few

CDR3nt: TGTGCCAGCAGCTTATTAGATCCAGAGACCCAGTACTTC
CDR3aa: CASSLLDPETQYF
v_gene: TRBV7-2
j_gene: TRBJ2-5
d_gene: NA
abundance: few

CDR3nt: TGTGCCAGCAGCGCCAGGGTAGCGGGAGTCTACGAGCAGTACTTC
CDR3aa: CASSARVAGVYEQYF
v_gene: TRBV7-2
j_gene: TRBJ2-7
d_gene: TRBD2
abundance: NA

CDR3nt: TGTGCCAGCAGCCTTTTTGGGAATACGCAGTATTTT
CDR3aa: CASSLFGNTQYF
v_gene: TRBV7-2
j_gene: TRBJ2-3
d_gene: NA
abundance: NA